This entry describes one T cell receptor (beta chain). These data come from a study of molecular identifiers for immune sequencing clone quantification. Bulk libraries came from a prior protocol with listed TCR primers. Using its own MiXCR run on the PCR reads, TCRdb lists one record per CDR3 protein. The sample carries fewer than 350,000 distinct CDR3 sequences, 24% recorded once. Preparation of naive CD8 libraries involved roughly 18,000 to 1,100,000 sorted cells and 10%, 30% or 50% RNA. A CD8+CD4-CCR7+CD45RA+ phenotype served as the sorting definition for naive CD8 T cells. V was clipped by 4 bases and J by 4 bases; unmatched bases: 6. Germline-derived CDR1 and CDR2 are SEHNR and FQNEAQ (reference sequence). This CDR3 is built from 14 residues.

J is TRBJ1-2 and V is TRBV7-9; 7 bases agree with TRBD1. This TCR derives from a human donor in good health. Some libraries in this study had Jurkat cell RNA spiked in. The sample consisted of naive CD8+ T cells from blood, with Jurkat cell RNA spiked in. Subset described: FACS-sorted CD8+CD4-CCR7+CD45RA+ naive T cells. The CDR3 bases are TGTGCCAGCAGCTCGACAGGGAAAGTCTATGGCTACACCTTC. Its protein product is CASSSTGKVYGYTF.